This is a list of T cell receptor beta chains from one sample in a study of cytomegalovirus exposure and HLA in healthy donors. Clones were read by immunoSEQ multiplex PCR, and TCRdb kept only the in-frame ones, dropping some. This sample carries about 70,000 clones, more than 80% of them seen once, and the ten largest clones take 9% to 13%. Sequenced sample: PBMCs. Every receptor here comes from a woman aged 25-40 years in good health and CMV-seropositive. The CDR3 runs from the conserved cysteine through the conserved F or W. D genes are given only for firm matches. Clone size is given for some rows only: seen once, a few or many times, or a class if the clone is expanded.

.	TRBV6-1	TRBJ2-7	TRBD2	TGTGCCAGCAGTGAATTGGTAGCGGGAGCCTACGAGCAGTACTTC	CASSELVAGAYEQYF
.	TRBV5-4	TRBJ1-2	.	TGTGCCAGCAGCTTGGAAAGGGGAAGGGCCTATGGCTACACCTTC	CASSLERGRAYGYTF
few	TRBV5-1	TRBJ1-1	TRBD1	TGCGCCAGCAGCTTGGCCGAGGGACAGGAAGCTTTCTTT	CASSLAEGQEAFF
.	TRBV7-9	TRBJ1-3	.	TGTGCCAGCAGCTTAGCGGAGGTGGCCTCTGGAAACACCATATATTTT	CASSLAEVASGNTIYF
.	TRBV19	TRBJ2-3	.	TGTGCCAGTGGAGGTTCAGGTCTGGCAGATACGCAGTATTTT	CASGGSGLADTQYF
.	TRBV28	TRBJ2-5	TRBD2	TGTGCCAGCAAGGACCTCTTCCTGATAGCGGGAGGAGAGACCCAGTACTTC	CASKDLFLIAGGETQYF
.	TRBV2	TRBJ2-3	.	TGTGCCAGCTCTCAGGGGAGCACAGATACGCAGTATTTT	CASSQGSTDTQYF
once	TRBV9	TRBJ2-5	TRBD2	TGTGCCAGCAGCGTGGGACTAGCGGGAGGGTCTCAAGAGACCCAGTACTTC	CASSVGLAGGSQETQYF
.	TRBV5-1	TRBJ2-1	TRBD2	TGCGCCAGCAGCTTGTCTAGCGGGAGGGCCGACAATGAGCAGTTCTTC	CASSLSSGRADNEQFF
.	TRBV4-1	TRBJ2-1	TRBD2	TGCGCCAGCAGCCATATCTTAGCGGGAGGAACCTACAATGAGCAGTTCTTC	CASSHILAGGTYNEQFF